This T cell receptor (beta chain) is from a study of blood T cell repertoires in COVID-19. Overall study: The origin of the acute and convalescent COVID-19 samples was the United States, Italy and Spain. The cDNA or gDNA used as material had been derived from T cells, B-cell-depleted T cells, or PBMCs.

As originally analysed: Quantification of nucleated cells was approximated via reference gene primer amplification. Libraries were prepared by immunoSEQ multiplex PCR; TCRdb keeps only in-frame clonotypes and omits some of them. V, J and clone size derive from that table, while D and trimming were established from the DNA sequence. The sample lists 120,000 to 150,000 clones, approximately 80% occurring once. After removal of 4 bases from V and 4 bases from J, the junction contained 6 bases not matched to a gene. Germline CDR1 is SGDLS and CDR2 is YYNGEE. The CDR3 length is 15 residues. Specimen: peripheral blood. The genes are TRBV9 and TRBJ1-3; 9 bases are a match to TRBD1. The TCR originated in a human donor in a cohort sampled during active COVID-19. CDR3 coding DNA: TGTGCCAGCAGCCCGGGGACAGGGTACGGAAACACCATATATTTT. Protein product: CASSPGTGYGNTIYF.